This T cell receptor (beta chain) was identified during a study of cytomegalovirus exposure and HLA in healthy donors. Broader study findings: According to a later analysis, most TCR beta chains associated with CMV appeared HLA-restricted.

Amplification used 60 Vbeta primers and 13 Jbeta primers. Profiled with immunoSEQ multiplex PCR; TCRdb holds only in-frame clones, not every one. The table lists under 200,000 clones, approximately 81% of them singletons. Points on this clone: The antigen is undetermined.

V lost 5 bases and J lost 6; bases outside the gene matches: 6. The CDR3 is 15 residues long. CDR1 is SGHTA, CDR2 FQGTGA, per germline. The TCR was taken from a woman between 25 and 40 years old in good health and CMV-seropositive. This chain joins TRBV7-3 and TRBJ2-7; 14 nucleotides align to TRBD2. The sample was PBMCs. DNA for the CDR3: TGTGCCAGCAGCCCGGGACTAGCGGGGGTAGGCGAGCAGTACTTC. Translated: CASSPGLAGVGEQYF.